This entry describes one T cell receptor (beta chain). The record originates from a study of T cells expressing NK-cell markers. Across the whole study: Underlying the TCR beta repertoires were sorted CD3+CD56+NKG2C+, CD3+CD56+NKG2C- and CD3+CD56-NKG2C+ T cells. Eight donors were sequenced, seven testing HCMV-seropositive and one testing seronegative.

The CDR3 consists of 15 residues. CDR1 KGHDR and CDR2 SFDVKD come from the germline V gene. What made the TCR beta cDNA was 5'RACE template switching with UMIs. TCRdb reanalyzed the 5' RACE reads and collapses them to one entry per CDR3 protein, without DNA. This sample contains 300,000 to 450,000 distinct CDR3 sequences. The V and J genes are TRBV24-1 and TRBJ2-5; the TCRdb D gene call, TRBD1, has no DNA to confirm it. Sample: blood T cells: a sorted CD56 or NKG2C T cell subset, CD4+ or CD8+ T cells, or bulk PBMC T cells (not recorded which). The clonotype comes from a man aged 18 to 69 in good health. CDR3 in amino acids: CATSPSGQGWETQYF.